Listed here are 23 T cell receptor beta chains from one sample, sequenced in a study of cytomegalovirus exposure and HLA in healthy donors. The PCR employed 60 Vbeta primers together with 13 Jbeta primers. The assay was immunoSEQ multiplex PCR, and TCRdb's table has in-frame clones only and misses some. Of around 150,000 clones listed, roughly 85% are singletons. The sequencing input was PBMCs. The source is a man between 18 and 35 years old in good health and CMV-seropositive.

The chain joins TRBV10-1 to TRBJ1-2, with 7 bases lining up with TRBD1. This CDR3 has 14 residues. After removal of 6 bases from V and 4 bases from J, the junction contained 8 bases not matched to a gene. Germline V gene lookup returns CDR1 WNHNN and CDR2 SYGVQD (reference sequence). The CDR3 is CASRGDSTTYGYTF. The CDR3 region has the DNA TGCGCCAGCAGGGGGGACAGCACTACCTATGGCTACACCTTC.

This chain joins TRBV4-3 and TRBJ1-1, with 7 bases that match TRBD1. This CDR3 region has 15 residues. V shed 4 bases and J 0 bases; nucleotides not matched to a gene: 5. Per the germline V gene, CDR1 is LGHNA and CDR2 is YSLEER. The CDR3 region is CASSLKTGLNTEAFF. The CDR3 nucleotides are TGCGCCAGCAGCCTGAAGACAGGGCTGAACACTGAAGCTTTCTTT.

The chain is built from TRBV2 and TRBJ1-5; D unresolved. Trimming shortened V by 2 bases and J by 3 bases, and 8 bases separated the two germline ends. The CDR3 spans 14 residues. Germline values: CDR1 SNHLY, CDR2 FYNNEI. For the CDR3, the DNA is TGTGCCAGCAGTGAAACGGGGATCAATCAGCCCCAGCATTTT. This translates into CASSETGINQPQHF.

Concerning this clone itself: Compared with germline, one end of the junction differs, possibly owing to a read error. This rearrangement joins TRBV6-4 to TRBJ2-6; D may be TRBD1 (5 bases). In germline, CDR1 is MRHNA, CDR2 SNTAGT. The CDR3 loop spans 16 amino acids. The CDR3 region has the DNA TGTGCCAGCAGTGAAAATCGGGTCTCTGGGGCCAACGGCCTGACTTTC. This codes for CASSENRVSGANGLTF.

The chain employs TRBV30 and TRBJ2-5; 7 bases align to TRBD1. CDR3 length: 11 amino acids. The germline CDR1 and CDR2 sequences are GTSNPN and SVGIG (reference sequence). V was pared by 5 bases and J by 3 bases, with 0 bases of the junction left unmatched. The CDR3 region has the DNA TGTGCCTGGCAGGGGGAAGAGACCCAGTACTTC. It encodes CAWQGEETQYF.

The gene calls are TRBV7-9 and TRBJ2-2; 7 bases agree with TRBD1. Germline CDR1 SEHNR, CDR2 FQNEAQ (reference sequence). The CDR3 is made up of 15 amino acids. Losses at the gene ends were 5 bases for V and 1 base for J; bases not matched to a gene: 4. This CDR3 is CASSQRQGNTGELFF. Written as DNA, the CDR3 is TGTGCCAGCAGCCAAAGACAGGGGAACACCGGGGAGCTGTTTTTT.

The CDR3 DNA reads TGTGCCAGCAGTGCCCCCCGGGACTACAAAAACATTCAGTACTTC. Its translation: CASSAPRDYKNIQYF. The V gene is TRBV6-6, the J gene TRBJ2-4, with 7 bases identical to TRBD2. The CDR3 consists of 15 residues. Germline-derived CDR1 and CDR2 are MNHNY and SVGAGI (reference sequence). With 5 bases clipped from V and 3 bases from J, the junction kept 7 bases outside the gene matches.

This clone has only a few counts. V and J are TRBV19 and TRBJ1-5, with no clear D. Germline-derived CDR1 and CDR2 are LNHDA and SQIVND (reference sequence). This CDR3 comprises 15 residues. V dropped 1 base and J dropped 1 base, with 8 bases sitting between them. The DNA for the CDR3 is TGTGCCAGTAGTATAGGAGCGGGGAGCAATCAGCCCCAGCATTTT. Its protein product is CASSIGAGSNQPQHF.

This rearrangement joins TRBV27 to TRBJ2-7; 7 bases fit TRBD2. The CDR3 spans 15 residues. Germline CDR1 and CDR2: MNHEY and SMNVEV (reference sequence). V dropped 6 bases and J dropped 0; count of bases not matched to a gene: 8. The CDR3 DNA sequence: TGTGCCAGCAGCCCGGGGAGGGTGAGCTCCTACGAGCAGTACTTC. This translates into CASSPGRVSSYEQYF.

The chain recombines TRBV6-1 with TRBJ2-3; TRBD2 agrees at 16 bases. There are 17 residues in the CDR3. Trimming removed 4 bases from V and 5 bases from J; junction bases left unmatched: 6. Germline V gene lookup returns CDR1 MNHNS and CDR2 SASEGT. CDR3 nucleotide sequence: TGTGCCAGCAGTGTGGGACTAGCGGGGGGGCCCGGAGATACGCAGTATTTT. This translates into CASSVGLAGGPGDTQYF.

This clone was picked up a small number of times. This chain joins TRBV5-4 and TRBJ1-2, with D uncertain. With 2 bases removed from V and 3 bases from J, the gap between germline ends came to 14 bases. Per the germline V gene, CDR1 is SGHNT and CDR2 is YYREEE (reference sequence). The CDR3 loop spans 15 amino acids. The CDR3 sequence is CASSFFLGVDYGYTF. The CDR3 DNA reads TGTGCCAGCAGCTTTTTTCTCGGGGTTGACTATGGCTACACCTTC.

This rearrangement joins TRBV5-1 to TRBJ2-7; D is possibly TRBD1 (6 bases). CDR3 length: 13 amino acids. Germline CDR1 SGHRS, CDR2 YFSETQ. Between the trimmed V and J ends, which lost 4 bases and 6 bases, there was a span of 14 bases. CDR3 DNA sequence: TGCGCCAGCAGCCTGCAACAGGGAATCGAGCAGTACTTC. Encoded protein: CASSLQQGIEQYF.

The CDR3 DNA follows: TGCGCCAGCAGCTTGACGGGGGGGCCGGGAGATACGCAGTATTTT. Its protein is CASSLTGGPGDTQYF. The chain uses TRBV5-1 and TRBJ2-3, with TRBD2 matching over 8 bases. The V gene's germline CDR1 is SGHRS and CDR2 YFSETQ. V shed 1 base, J shed 5 bases, and the junction held 6 bases outside the gene matches. The CDR3 is made up of 15 amino acids.

The chain is built from TRBV6-5 and TRBJ1-3; 11 nucleotides match TRBD1. The length of the CDR3 is 15 residues. Germline V CDR1 and CDR2: MNHEY, SVGAGI. Losses at the gene ends were 6 bases for V and 3 bases for J; bases not matched to a gene: 4. CDR3 coding DNA: TGTGCCAGCAGACTTGGGACAGGGGGTGGAAACACCATATATTTT. Its translation is CASRLGTGGGNTIYF.

The chain employs TRBV6-6 and TRBJ1-4; TRBD1 is a possible D gene (6 bases). Germline assignment: CDR1 MNHNY and CDR2 SVGAGI (reference sequence). This CDR3 contains 15 residues. Trimming left V 2 bases short and J 5 bases short, with 12 bases between. CDR3 in amino acids: CASSYGAGGNEKLFF. CDR3 DNA: TGTGCCAGCAGTTACGGGGCGGGGGGCAATGAAAAACTGTTTTTT.

The chain carries TRBV2 and TRBJ2-7, with a tentative D call TRBD1 (6 bases). V lost 6 bases and J 0 bases, leaving 12 bases between the germline ends. The CDR3 runs to 14 residues. Germline values: CDR1 SNHLY, CDR2 FYNNEI. CDR3: CASRFRGSSYEQYF. The CDR3 bases are TGTGCCAGCAGGTTCAGGGGATCCTCCTACGAGCAGTACTTC. Filled out from reference TRBV2 and TRBJ2-7, the complete variable domain reads EPEVTQTPSHQVTQMGQEVILRCVPISNHLYFYWYRQILGQKVEFLVSFYNNEISEKSEIFDDQFSVERPDGSNFTLKIRSTKLEDSAMYFCASRFRGSSYEQYFGPGTRLTVT.

This chain uses TRBV5-1 with TRBJ1-2, with TRBD1 identical over 7 bases. The CDR3 is made up of 15 amino acids. Trimming took 4 bases from V and 8 from J; bases not matched to a gene: 14. Per the germline V gene, CDR1 is SGHRS and CDR2 is YFSETQ. This CDR3 is CASSTTPGQYQGYTF. CDR3 DNA sequence: TGCGCCAGCAGCACAACCCCGGGACAGTATCAGGGCTACACCTTC.

The chain combines TRBV11-2 with TRBJ2-6; 7 bases align to TRBD1. This CDR3 has 16 residues. Germline V gene sequence: CDR1 SGHAT, CDR2 FQNNGV. V shed 3 bases and J 1 base; nucleotides not matched to a gene: 3. In DNA, the CDR3 is TGTGCCAGCAGCTTCTGGGACAGATCTGGGGCCAACGTCCTGACTTTC. Residues: CASSFWDRSGANVLTF. The complete variable domain, with remaining parts taken from reference TRBV11-2 and TRBJ2-6, reads EAGVAQSPRYKIIEKRQSVAFWCNPISGHATLYWYQQILGQGPKLLIQFQNNGVVDDSQLPKDRFSAERLKGVDSTLKIQPAKLEDSAVYLCASSFWDRSGANVLTFGAGSRLTVL.

The CDR3 loop is CASTKLDRGSGGYGYTF. The CDR3 nucleotides read TGTGCCAGCACCAAGCTGGATAGGGGCTCCGGTGGCTATGGCTACACCTTC. The chain employs TRBV27 and TRBJ1-2; tentative D call: TRBD1 (5 bases). The CDR3 runs to 17 residues. The germline V and J ends were trimmed by 7 bases and 4 bases, with 25 bases remaining between them. CDR1 is MNHEY and CDR2 is SMNVEV in the germline V gene (reference sequence).

V is TRBV4-1 and J is TRBJ1-1, with 11 positions matching TRBD1. CDR1 MGHRA and CDR2 YSYEKL come from the germline V gene. The junction had 6 bases not matched to a gene; V was cut back by 2 bases and J by 1 base. The CDR3 has 17 residues. As DNA, the CDR3 is TGCGCCAGCAGCCAACCTAGGGACAGGGGGTCGAACACTGAAGCTTTCTTT. Translated, it gives CASSQPRDRGSNTEAFF.

V and J are TRBV5-1 and TRBJ1-1; 7 positions match TRBD1. This CDR3 comprises 12 residues. After removal of 4 bases from V and 5 bases from J, the junction contained 2 bases not matched to a gene. Germline-derived CDR1 and CDR2 are SGHRS and YFSETQ. In DNA, the CDR3 is TGCGCCAGCAGCCGGACAGGTACTGAAGCTTTCTTT. Encoded protein: CASSRTGTEAFF.

The rearrangement uses TRBV6-1 and TRBJ1-1; perhaps TRBD1 as D (6 bases). From germline, CDR1 is MNHNS and CDR2 SASEGT. Trimming took 3 bases from V and 8 from J, leaving 31 bases between them. This CDR3 has 19 amino acids. CDR3 residues: CASSDFPPTSSSGAREAFF. The CDR3 coding sequence is TGTGCCAGCAGTGATTTTCCCCCCACCTCTTCTTCAGGGGCGCGGGAAGCTTTCTTT.

The V gene is TRBV4-1, the J gene TRBJ1-1, with D possibly TRBD1 on 6 matching bases. Germline loops: CDR1 MGHRA, CDR2 YSYEKL. The V end was cut by 8 bases, the J end by 4 bases, with 11 bases between. This CDR3 is 12 amino acids long. CDR3 in amino acids: CASAGGGTEAFF. The CDR3 DNA follows: TGCGCCAGCGCGGGAGGGGGCACTGAAGCTTTCTTT.